The next 6 T cell receptor beta chains were all read from a single sample in a study of shared T cell receptors in the human thymus. Only in-frame clones appear in the TCRdb table, and some are missing; sequencing was by immunoSEQ multiplex PCR. The sample lists 600,000 or so clones, about 87% occurring once. Another study also made use of these data, one on human thymus T cells.

The sample taken for sequencing was thymocytes. Receptors originate from a boy younger than two with a congenital heart defect.

V is TRBV27 and J is TRBJ1-1; a weak D match, TRBD1 (6 bases). The V and J ends lost 5 bases and 0 bases respectively, with 22 bases between them. The CDR3 spans 18 residues. The germline gives CDR1 MNHEY, CDR2 SMNVEV (reference sequence). CDR3 DNA sequence: TGTGCCAGCAGTCCAGGGGACAAGCCCAAGGGCATGAACACTGAAGCTTTCTTT. Translation gives CASSPGDKPKGMNTEAFF.

The chain carries TRBV7-2 and TRBJ2-1; perhaps TRBD1 as D (7 bases). V shed 1 base and J shed 0 bases, with 13 bases lying between them. The CDR3 is made up of 17 amino acids. CDR1 and CDR2 from the germline V gene are SGHTA and FQGNSA. The CDR3 loop is CASSLDPGGRSYNEQFF. CDR3 bases: TGTGCCAGCAGCTTAGATCCAGGGGGGCGCTCCTACAATGAGCAGTTCTTC.

DNA of the CDR3: TGTGCCAGTAGCCCGGGACAGGGTAAGAATCAGCCCCAGCATTTT. It yields the protein CASSPGQGKNQPQHF. The chain couples TRBV19 to TRBJ1-5; 9 positions agree with TRBD1. Germline CDR1 LNHDA, CDR2 SQIVND (reference sequence). Trimming took 6 bases from V and 4 from J; bases not matched to a gene: 7. The CDR3 contains 15 residues.

Here the CDR3 reads CAITPTTGPNYGYTF. CDR3 bases: TGTGCCATCACCCCTACGACAGGGCCTAACTATGGCTACACCTTC. The rearrangement joins TRBV10-3 to TRBJ1-2; 7 bases fit TRBD1. The length of the CDR3 is 15 residues. The V gene's germline CDR1 is ENHRY and CDR2 SYGVKD. The V and J ends lost 7 bases and 0 bases, in that order; junction bases with no gene match: 8.

This clone was seen a few times. The chain recombines TRBV4-3 with TRBJ2-1; 8 nucleotides align to TRBD2. V dropped 0 bases and J dropped 7; count of bases not matched to a gene: 5. The V gene's germline CDR1 is LGHNA and CDR2 YSLEER. The CDR3 is made up of 15 amino acids. This chain's CDR3 is CASSQDHAGGNEQFF. DNA for the CDR3: TGCGCCAGCAGCCAAGATCATGCGGGGGGAAATGAGCAGTTCTTC.

This chain uses TRBV5-4 with TRBJ2-7; TRBD2 might be the D (6 bases). V lost 5 bases, J lost 3 bases, and 27 bases lay in between. Looked up from germline, CDR1 is SGHNT and CDR2 is YYREEE (reference sequence). The CDR3 has 18 residues. DNA of the CDR3: TGTGCCAGCAGTATCAGTTTCTTCGGGAGTATAGGAAACTACGAGCAGTACTTC. It yields the protein CASSISFFGSIGNYEQYF. Full variable domain (missing parts from reference TRBV5-4 and TRBJ2-7): ETGVTQSPTHLIKTRGQQVTLRCSSQSGHNTVSWYQQALGQGPQFIFQYYREEENGRGNFPPRFSGLQFPNYSSELNVNALELDDSALYLCASSISFFGSIGNYEQYFGPGTRLTVT.